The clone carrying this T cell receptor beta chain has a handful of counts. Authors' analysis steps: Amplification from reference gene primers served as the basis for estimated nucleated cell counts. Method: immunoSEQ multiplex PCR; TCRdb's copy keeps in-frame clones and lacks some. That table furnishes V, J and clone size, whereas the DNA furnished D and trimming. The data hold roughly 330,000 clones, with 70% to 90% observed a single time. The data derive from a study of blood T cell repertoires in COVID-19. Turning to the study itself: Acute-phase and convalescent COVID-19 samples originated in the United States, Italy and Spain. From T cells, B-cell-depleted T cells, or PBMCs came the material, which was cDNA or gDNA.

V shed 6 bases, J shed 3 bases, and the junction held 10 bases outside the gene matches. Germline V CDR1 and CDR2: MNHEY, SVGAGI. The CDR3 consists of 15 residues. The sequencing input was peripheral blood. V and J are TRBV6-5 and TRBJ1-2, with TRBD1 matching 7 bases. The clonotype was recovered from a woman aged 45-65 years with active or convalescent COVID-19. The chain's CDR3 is CASSRIDRVDYGYTF. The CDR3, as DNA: TGTGCCAGCAGCCGAATTGACAGGGTCGACTATGGCTACACCTTC.